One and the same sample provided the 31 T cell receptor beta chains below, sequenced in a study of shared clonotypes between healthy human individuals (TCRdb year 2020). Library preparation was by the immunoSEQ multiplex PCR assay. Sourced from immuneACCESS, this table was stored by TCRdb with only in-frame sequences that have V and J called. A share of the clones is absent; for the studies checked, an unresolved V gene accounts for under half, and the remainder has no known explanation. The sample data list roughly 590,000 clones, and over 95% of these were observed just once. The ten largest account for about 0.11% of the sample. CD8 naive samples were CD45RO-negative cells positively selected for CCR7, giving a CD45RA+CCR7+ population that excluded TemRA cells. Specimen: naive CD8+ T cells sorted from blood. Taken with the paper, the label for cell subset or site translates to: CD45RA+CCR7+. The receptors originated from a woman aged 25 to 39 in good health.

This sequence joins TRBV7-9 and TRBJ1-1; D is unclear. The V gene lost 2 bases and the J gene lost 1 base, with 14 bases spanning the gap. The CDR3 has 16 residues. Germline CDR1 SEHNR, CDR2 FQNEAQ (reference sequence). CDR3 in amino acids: CASSLLEVLGNTEAFF. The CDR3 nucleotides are TGTGCCAGCAGCTTACTTGAGGTTCTAGGGAACACTGAAGCTTTCTTT.

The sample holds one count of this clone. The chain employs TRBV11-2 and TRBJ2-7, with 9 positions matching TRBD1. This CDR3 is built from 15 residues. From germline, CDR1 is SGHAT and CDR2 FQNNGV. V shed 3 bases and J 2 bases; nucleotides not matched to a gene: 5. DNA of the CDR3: TGTGCCAGCAGCTTGGACAGGGGCTTGACCTACGAGCAGTACTTC. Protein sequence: CASSLDRGLTYEQYF.

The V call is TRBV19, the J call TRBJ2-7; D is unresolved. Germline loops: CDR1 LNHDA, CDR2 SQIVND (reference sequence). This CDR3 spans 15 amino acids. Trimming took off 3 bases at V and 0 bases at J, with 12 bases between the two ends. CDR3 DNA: TGTGCCAGTAGTATGGTTCCATGGAACTCCTACGAGCAGTACTTC. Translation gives CASSMVPWNSYEQYF. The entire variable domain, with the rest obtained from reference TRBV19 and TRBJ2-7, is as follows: DGGITQSPKYLFRKEGQNVTLSCEQNLNHDAMYWYRQDPGQGLRLIYYSQIVNDFQKGDIAEGYSVSREKKESFPLTVTSAQKNPTAFYLCASSMVPWNSYEQYFGPGTRLTVT.

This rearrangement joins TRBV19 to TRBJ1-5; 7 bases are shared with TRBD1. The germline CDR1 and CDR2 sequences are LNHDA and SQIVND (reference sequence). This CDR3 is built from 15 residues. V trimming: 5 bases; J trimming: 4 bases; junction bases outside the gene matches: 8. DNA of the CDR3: TGTGCCAGTAGTCATCCGGGACAGTTGAATCAGCCCCAGCATTTT. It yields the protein CASSHPGQLNQPQHF. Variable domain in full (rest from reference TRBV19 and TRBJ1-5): DGGITQSPKYLFRKEGQNVTLSCEQNLNHDAMYWYRQDPGQGLRLIYYSQIVNDFQKGDIAEGYSVSREKKESFPLTVTSAQKNPTAFYLCASSHPGQLNQPQHFGDGTRLSIL.

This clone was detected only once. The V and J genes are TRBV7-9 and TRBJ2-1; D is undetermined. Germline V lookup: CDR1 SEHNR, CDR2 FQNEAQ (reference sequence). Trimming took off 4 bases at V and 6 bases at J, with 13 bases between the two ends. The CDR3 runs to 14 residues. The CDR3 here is CASSSLRVFNEQFF. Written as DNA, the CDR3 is TGTGCCAGCAGCTCCCTCCGGGTTTTCAATGAGCAGTTCTTC.

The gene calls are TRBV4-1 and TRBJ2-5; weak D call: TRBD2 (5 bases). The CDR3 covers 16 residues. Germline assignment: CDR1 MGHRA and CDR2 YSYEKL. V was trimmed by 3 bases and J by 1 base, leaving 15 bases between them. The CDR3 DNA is TGCGCCAGCAGCCAGCATCGGACTGTCCCCCAAGAGACCCAGTACTTC. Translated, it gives CASSQHRTVPQETQYF.

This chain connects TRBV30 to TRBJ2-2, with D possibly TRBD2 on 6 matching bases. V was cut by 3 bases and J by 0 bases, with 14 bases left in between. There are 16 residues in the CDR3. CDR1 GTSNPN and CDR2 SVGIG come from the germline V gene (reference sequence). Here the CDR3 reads CAWRGNGSANTGELFF. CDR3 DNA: TGTGCCTGGAGGGGCAACGGGAGCGCGAACACCGGGGAGCTGTTTTTT.

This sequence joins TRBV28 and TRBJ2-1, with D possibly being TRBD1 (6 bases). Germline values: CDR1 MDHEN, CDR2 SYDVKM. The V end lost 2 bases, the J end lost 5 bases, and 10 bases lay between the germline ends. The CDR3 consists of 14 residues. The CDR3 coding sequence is TGTGCCAGCAGTTTAGGGACATCGCACAATGAGCAGTTCTTC. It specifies CASSLGTSHNEQFF.

Written as DNA, the CDR3 is TGTGCCAGCAGCTTGATGGCAGACAATCAGCCCCAGCATTTT. Encoded protein: CASSLMADNQPQHF. The chain joins TRBV5-8 to TRBJ1-5; the D is unclear. Trimming pared 1 base from V and 3 bases from J, leaving 8 bases between. The CDR3 runs 14 residues. CDR1 and CDR2 (germline): SGHTS, YDEGEE.

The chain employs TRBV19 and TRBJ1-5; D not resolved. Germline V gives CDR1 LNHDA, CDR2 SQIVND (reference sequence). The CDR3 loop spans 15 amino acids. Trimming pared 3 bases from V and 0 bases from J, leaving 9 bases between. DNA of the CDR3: TGTGCCAGTAGTATGGCAACAGCTAGCAATCAGCCCCAGCATTTT. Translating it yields CASSMATASNQPQHF. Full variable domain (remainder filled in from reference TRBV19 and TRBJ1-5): DGGITQSPKYLFRKEGQNVTLSCEQNLNHDAMYWYRQDPGQGLRLIYYSQIVNDFQKGDIAEGYSVSREKKESFPLTVTSAQKNPTAFYLCASSMATASNQPQHFGDGTRLSIL.

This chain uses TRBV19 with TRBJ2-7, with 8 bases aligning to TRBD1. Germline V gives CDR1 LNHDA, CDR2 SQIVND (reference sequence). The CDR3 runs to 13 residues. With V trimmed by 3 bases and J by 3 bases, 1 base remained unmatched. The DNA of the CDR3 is TGTGCCAGTAGTATGGACAGGGACTACGAGCAGTACTTC. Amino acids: CASSMDRDYEQYF.

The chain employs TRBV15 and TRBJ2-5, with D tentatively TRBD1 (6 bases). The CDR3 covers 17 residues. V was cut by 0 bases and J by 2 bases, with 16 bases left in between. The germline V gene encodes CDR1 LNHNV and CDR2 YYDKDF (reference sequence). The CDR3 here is CATSRDSLTGIQETQYF. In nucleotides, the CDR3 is TGTGCCACCAGCAGAGATTCGTTGACAGGAATTCAAGAGACCCAGTACTTC.

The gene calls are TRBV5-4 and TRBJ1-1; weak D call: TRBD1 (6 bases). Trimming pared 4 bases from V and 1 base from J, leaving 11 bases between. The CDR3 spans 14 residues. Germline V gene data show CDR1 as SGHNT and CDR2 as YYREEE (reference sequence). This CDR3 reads CASSPGEKNTEAFF. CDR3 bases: TGTGCCAGCAGCCCAGGGGAGAAGAACACTGAAGCTTTCTTT.

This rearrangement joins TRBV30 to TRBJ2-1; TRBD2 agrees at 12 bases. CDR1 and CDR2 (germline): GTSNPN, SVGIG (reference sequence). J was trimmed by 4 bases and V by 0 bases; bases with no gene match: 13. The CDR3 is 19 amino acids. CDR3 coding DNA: TGTGCCTGGAGTGTACGCCTAGCGGGAGGGCCAATTCCATACAATGAGCAGTTCTTC. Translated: CAWSVRLAGGPIPYNEQFF.

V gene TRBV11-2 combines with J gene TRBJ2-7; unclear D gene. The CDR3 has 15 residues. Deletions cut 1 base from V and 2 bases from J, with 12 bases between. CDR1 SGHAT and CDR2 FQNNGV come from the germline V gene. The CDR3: CASSLGRHDPYEQYF. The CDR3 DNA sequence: TGTGCCAGCAGCTTAGGGCGGCACGACCCCTACGAGCAGTACTTC.

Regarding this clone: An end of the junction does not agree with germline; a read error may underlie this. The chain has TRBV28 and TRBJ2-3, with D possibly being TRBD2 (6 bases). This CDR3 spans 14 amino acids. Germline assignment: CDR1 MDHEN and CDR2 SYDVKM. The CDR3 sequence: CASTLSGGVDTQYF. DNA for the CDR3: TGTGCCAGCACTTTATCCGGAGGGGTAGATACGCAGTATTTT.

The DNA for the CDR3 is TGTGCCAGCAGCCGGGACACGGGGAGCAATCAGCCCCAGCATTTT. Translating gives CASSRDTGSNQPQHF. The rearrangement uses TRBV16 and TRBJ1-5, with D tentatively TRBD1 (6 bases). Germline V CDR1 and CDR2: KGHSY, FQNENV. The CDR3 is made up of 15 amino acids. V was shortened by 4 bases and J by 1 base, with 11 bases between the two germline ends.

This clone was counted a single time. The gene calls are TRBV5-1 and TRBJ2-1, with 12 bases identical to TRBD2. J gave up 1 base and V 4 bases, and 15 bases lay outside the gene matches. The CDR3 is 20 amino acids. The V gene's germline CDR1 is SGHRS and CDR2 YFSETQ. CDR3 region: CASSLRLAGATAGSYNEQFF. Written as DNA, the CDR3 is TGCGCCAGCAGCCTAAGACTAGCGGGAGCTACGGCCGGTTCCTACAATGAGCAGTTCTTC.

This CDR3 is CASSLTGAYTGELFF. CDR3 DNA: TGTGCCAGCAGTTTAACAGGGGCCTACACCGGGGAGCTGTTTTTT. The gene calls are TRBV27 and TRBJ2-2; 7 bases fit TRBD1. The CDR3 runs 15 residues. V trimming: 2 bases; J trimming: 3 bases; junction bases outside the gene matches: 3. CDR1 is MNHEY and CDR2 is SMNVEV in the germline V gene (reference sequence).

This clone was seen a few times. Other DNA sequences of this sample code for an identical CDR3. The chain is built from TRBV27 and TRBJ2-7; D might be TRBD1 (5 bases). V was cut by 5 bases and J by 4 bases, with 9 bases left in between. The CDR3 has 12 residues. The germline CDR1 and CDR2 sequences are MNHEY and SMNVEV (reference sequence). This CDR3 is CASSIRGYEQYF. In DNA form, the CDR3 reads TGTGCCAGCAGTATAAGGGGTTACGAGCAGTACTTC.

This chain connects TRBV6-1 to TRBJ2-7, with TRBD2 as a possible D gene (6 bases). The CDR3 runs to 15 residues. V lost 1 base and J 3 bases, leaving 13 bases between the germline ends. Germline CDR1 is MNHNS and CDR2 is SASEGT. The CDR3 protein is CASSEEGGTYYEQYF. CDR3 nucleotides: TGTGCCAGCAGTGAAGAAGGCGGGACCTACTACGAGCAGTACTTC.

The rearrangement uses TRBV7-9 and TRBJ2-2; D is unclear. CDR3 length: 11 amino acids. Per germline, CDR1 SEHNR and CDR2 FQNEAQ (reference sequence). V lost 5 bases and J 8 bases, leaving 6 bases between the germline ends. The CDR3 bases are TGTGCCAGCAGCCCGTCGGGGGAGCTGTTTTTT. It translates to CASSPSGELFF.

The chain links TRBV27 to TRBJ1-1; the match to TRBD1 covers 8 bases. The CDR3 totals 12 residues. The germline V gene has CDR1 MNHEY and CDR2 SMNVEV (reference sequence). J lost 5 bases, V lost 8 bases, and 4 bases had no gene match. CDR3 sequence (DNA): TGTGCCAGCCACGACAGGGGTACTGAAGCTTTCTTT. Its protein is CASHDRGTEAFF.

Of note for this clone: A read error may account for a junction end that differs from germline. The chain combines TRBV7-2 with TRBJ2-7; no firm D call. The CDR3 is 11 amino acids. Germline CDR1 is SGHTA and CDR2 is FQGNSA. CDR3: CATSPQNEQYF. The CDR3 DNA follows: TGTGCCACCAGCCCTCAGAACGAGCAGTACTTC.

The CDR3: CASSQAYREVSGEQYF. The CDR3, as DNA: TGTGCCAGCAGCCAAGCCTATCGGGAGGTGTCGGGCGAGCAGTACTTC. The chain uses TRBV4-2 and TRBJ2-7; TRBD2 matches at 7 bases. Germline trimming cut 1 base from V and 6 bases from J; bases unmatched to any gene: 12. The CDR3 runs to 16 residues. From germline, CDR1 is LGHNA and CDR2 YNFKEQ.

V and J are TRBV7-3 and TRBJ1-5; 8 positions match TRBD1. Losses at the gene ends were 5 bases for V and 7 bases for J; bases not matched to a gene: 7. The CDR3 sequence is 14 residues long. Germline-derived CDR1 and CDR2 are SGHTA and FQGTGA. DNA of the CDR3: TGTGCCAGCAGCCAAGGGACAGGAACACAGCCCCAGCATTTT. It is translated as CASSQGTGTQPQHF. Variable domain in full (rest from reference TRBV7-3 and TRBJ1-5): GAGVSQTPSNKVTEKGKYVELRCDPISGHTALYWYRQSLGQGPEFLIYFQGTGAADDSGLPNDRFFAVRPEGSVSTLKIQRTERGDSAVYLCASSQGTGTQPQHFGDGTRLSIL.

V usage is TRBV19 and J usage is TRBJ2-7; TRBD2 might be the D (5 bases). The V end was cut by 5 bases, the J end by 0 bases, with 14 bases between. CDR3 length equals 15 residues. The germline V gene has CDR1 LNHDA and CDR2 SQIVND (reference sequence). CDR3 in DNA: TGTGCCAGTAGTCAGACGGGGTCGTACTCCTACGAGCAGTACTTC. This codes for CASSQTGSYSYEQYF.

CDR3 residues: CASSLEGLAKYNEQFF. CDR3 in DNA: TGTGCCAGCAGCTTAGAGGGACTAGCGAAATACAATGAGCAGTTCTTC. The V and J genes are TRBV13 and TRBJ2-1; 10 nucleotides align to TRBD2. The CDR3 consists of 16 residues. The ends lost 1 base at V and 4 bases at J; junction bases unmatched: 4. Germline loops: CDR1 PRHDT, CDR2 FYEKMQ (reference sequence).

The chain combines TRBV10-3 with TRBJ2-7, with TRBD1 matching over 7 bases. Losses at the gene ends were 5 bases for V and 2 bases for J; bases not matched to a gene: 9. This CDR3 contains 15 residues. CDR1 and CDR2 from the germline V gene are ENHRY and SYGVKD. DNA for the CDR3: TGTGCCATCAGTCTCGGGGACAGAACAACCTACGAGCAGTACTTC. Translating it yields CAISLGDRTTYEQYF.

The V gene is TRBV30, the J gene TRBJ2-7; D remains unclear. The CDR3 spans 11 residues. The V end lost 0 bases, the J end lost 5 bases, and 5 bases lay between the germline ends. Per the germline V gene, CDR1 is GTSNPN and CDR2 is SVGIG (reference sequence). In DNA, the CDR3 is TGTGCCTGGAGTGTACTTAACGAGCAGTACTTC. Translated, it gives CAWSVLNEQYF.

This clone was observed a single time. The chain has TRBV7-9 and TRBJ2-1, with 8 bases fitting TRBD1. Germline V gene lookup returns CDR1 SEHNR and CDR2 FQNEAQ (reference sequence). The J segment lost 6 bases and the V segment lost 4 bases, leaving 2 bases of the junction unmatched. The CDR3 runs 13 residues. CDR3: CASSSDRGNEQFF. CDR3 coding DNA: TGTGCCAGCAGCTCCGACAGGGGCAATGAGCAGTTCTTC.